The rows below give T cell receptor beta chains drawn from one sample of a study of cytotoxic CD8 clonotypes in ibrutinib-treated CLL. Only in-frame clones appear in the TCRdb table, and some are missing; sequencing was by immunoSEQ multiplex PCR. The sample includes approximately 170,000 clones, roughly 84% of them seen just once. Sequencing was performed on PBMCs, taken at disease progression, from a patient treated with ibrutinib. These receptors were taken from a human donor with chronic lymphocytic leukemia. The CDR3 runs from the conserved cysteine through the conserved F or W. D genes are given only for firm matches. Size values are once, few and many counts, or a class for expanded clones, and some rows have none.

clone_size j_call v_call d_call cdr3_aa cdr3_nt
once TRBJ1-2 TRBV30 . CAANAGGANYGYTF TGTGCGGCGAACGCTGGGGGGGCCAACTATGGCTACACCTTC
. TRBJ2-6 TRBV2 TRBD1 CASSETGGAGANVLTF TGTGCCAGCAGTGAAACAGGGGGCGCTGGGGCCAACGTCCTGACTTTC
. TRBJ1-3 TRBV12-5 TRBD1 CASGGGLGTGGNTIYF TGTGCTAGTGGTGGCGGACTCGGGACAGGAGGAAACACCATATATTTT
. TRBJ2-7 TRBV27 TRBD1 CASKQQGASYEQYF TGTGCCAGCAAGCAACAGGGGGCTTCCTACGAGCAGTACTTC
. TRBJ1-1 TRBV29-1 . CSVDAAGVTEAFF TGCAGCGTTGATGCGGCAGGTGTCACTGAAGCTTTCTTT
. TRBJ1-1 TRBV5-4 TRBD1 CASSPGQGGTEAFF TGTGCCAGCAGCCCGGGACAGGGTGGGACTGAAGCTTTCTTT
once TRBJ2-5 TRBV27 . CASSLGPRVETQYF TGTGCCAGCAGTTTAGGGCCGAGGGTAGAGACCCAGTACTTC
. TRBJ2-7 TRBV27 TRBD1 CASSSIQGALYEQYF TGTGCCAGCAGTTCCATACAGGGGGCGCTTTACGAGCAGTACTTC
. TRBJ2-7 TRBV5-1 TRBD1 CASSVRDRGPEQYF TGCGCCAGCAGCGTTCGGGACAGGGGGCCTGAGCAGTACTTC
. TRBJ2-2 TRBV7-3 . CASSLGRIPGELFF TGTGCCAGCAGCTTGGGCAGGATCCCCGGGGAGCTGTTTTTT
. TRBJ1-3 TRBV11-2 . CASSLAVAGNTIYF TGTGCCAGCAGCTTAGCCGTCGCGGGGAACACCATATATTTT
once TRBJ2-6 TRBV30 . CAWSISGANVLTF TGTGCCTGGAGTATTTCTGGGGCCAACGTCCTGACTTTC
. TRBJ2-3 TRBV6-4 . CASSDRPSASDTQYF TGTGCCAGCAGTGACCGGCCTAGCGCAAGCGATACGCAGTATTTT
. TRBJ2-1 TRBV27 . CASGPPRISEQFF TGTGCCAGCGGCCCCCCACGAATCAGTGAGCAGTTCTTC
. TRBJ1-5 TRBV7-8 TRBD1 CASSIDRGRQPQHF TGTGCCAGCAGCATCGACAGGGGTCGTCAGCCCCAGCATTTT
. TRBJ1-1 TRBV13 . CASSATGYGTEAFF TGTGCCAGCAGCGCCACAGGGTACGGCACTGAAGCTTTCTTT
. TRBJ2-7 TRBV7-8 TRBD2 CASSLGASGAYEQYF TGTGCCAGCAGCTTAGGGGCTAGCGGGGCCTACGAGCAGTACTTC
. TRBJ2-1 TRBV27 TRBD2 CASSYGGSYNEQFF TGTGCCAGCAGTTACGGCGGGAGTTACAATGAGCAGTTCTTC
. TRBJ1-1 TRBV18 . CASSPGNTEAFF TGTGCCAGCTCACCAGGGAACACTGAAGCTTTCTTT
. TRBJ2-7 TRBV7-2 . CASSPLGGEQYF TGTGCCAGCAGCCCACTAGGAGGTGAGCAGTACTTC
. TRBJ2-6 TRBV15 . CATSREGGISGANVLTF TGTGCCACCAGCAGAGAGGGCGGGATCTCTGGGGCCAACGTCCTGACTTTC
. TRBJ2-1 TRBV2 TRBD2 CASCSGFYNEQFF TGTGCCAGCTGTAGCGGGTTCTACAATGAGCAGTTCTTC
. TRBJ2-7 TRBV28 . CASTQAGKYEQYF TGTGCCAGCACCCAGGCAGGGAAGTACGAGCAGTACTTC
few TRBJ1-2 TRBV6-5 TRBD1 CASSRLRGQGYTF TGTGCCAGCAGTAGACTCAGGGGGCAGGGCTACACCTTC
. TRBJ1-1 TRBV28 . CASSLYTILNTEAFF TGTGCCAGCAGTTTATATACAATCTTGAACACTGAAGCTTTCTTT
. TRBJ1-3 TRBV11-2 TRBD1 CASSLTRGRSGNTIYF TGTGCCAGCAGTTTGACGAGGGGGCGTTCTGGAAACACCATATATTTT
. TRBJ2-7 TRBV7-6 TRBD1 CASSASGTDDEQYF TGTGCCAGCAGCGCGTCCGGGACAGATGACGAGCAGTACTTC
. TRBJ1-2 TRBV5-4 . CASSLVFDPGYTF TGTGCCAGCAGCTTGGTTTTCGACCCGGGCTACACCTTC